Following are 17 T cell receptor beta chains from one sample sequenced in a study of T cells after yellow fever vaccination. TCRdb ran MiXCR on the 5' RACE reads and lists one entry per CDR3 protein. There are more than 250,000 distinct CDR3 sequences in the sample; about 6.9% occur only once, and 15% to 20% lies in the top ten. Specimen: PBMCs, collected approximately 47 days after the first yellow fever vaccination. Receptor source: a man between 18 and 29 years old who received the YFV17D yellow fever vaccine.

The V call is TRBV7-9, the J call TRBJ1-6; TRBD1 matches at 8 bases. The CDR3 has 16 amino acids. The trim removed 2 bases at V and 10 bases at J, leaving 10 bases unmatched. Per the germline V gene, CDR1 is SEHNR and CDR2 is FQNEAQ (reference sequence). The CDR3 region has the DNA TGTGCCAGCAGCTTAACCCCGGGACAGGCTCGGTCACCCCTCCACTTT. Amino acids: CASSLTPGQARSPLHF.

This clonotype was counted only a few times. The chain combines TRBV5-1 with TRBJ1-1; TRBD1 agrees at 9 bases. The CDR3 loop spans 16 amino acids. The V segment lost 3 bases and the J segment 1 base; nucleotides outside the gene matches: 7. Germline V gene lookup returns CDR1 SGHRS and CDR2 YFSETQ. The DNA of the CDR3 is TGCGCCAGCAGCTCACAGGGGGCGAGGGGGAACACTGAAGCTTTCTTT. Translation: CASSSQGARGNTEAFF.

There are a few counts of this clonotype. V and J are TRBV7-6 and TRBJ1-1; D is undetermined. CDR3 length equals 13 residues. Trimming took 2 bases from V and 7 from J, leaving 11 bases between them. CDR1 and CDR2 (germline): SGHVS, FNYEAQ. CDR3 nucleotide sequence: TGTGCCAGCAGCTTAAACTCTGGGAATGAAGCTTTCTTT. Amino acids: CASSLNSGNEAFF.

This clonotype showed up just a few times. The rearrangement links TRBV6-2 or TRBV6-3 to TRBJ2-5, with D possibly matching TRBD2 (5 bases). The CDR3 totals 15 residues. Looked up from germline, CDR1 is MNHEY and CDR2 is SVGEGT. V shed 0 bases and J shed 4 bases, with 12 bases lying between them. In DNA, the CDR3 is TGTGCCAGCAGTTACTCGTTCGGACTCGGAGAGACCCAGTACTTC. Protein sequence: CASSYSFGLGETQYF.

This clonotype was found a few times. J is TRBJ1-5 and V is TRBV20-1; TRBD1 matches 7 bases. The CDR3 length is 14 residues. Looked up from germline, CDR1 is DFQATT and CDR2 is SNEGSKA (reference sequence). J lost 6 bases, V lost 1 base, and 6 bases had no gene match. The chain's CDR3 is CSARGQGPGQPQHF. The CDR3, as DNA: TGCAGTGCTAGAGGACAGGGTCCCGGTCAGCCCCAGCATTTT.

The sample holds a few counts of this clonotype. This rearrangement joins TRBV20-1 to TRBJ2-3, with 9 nucleotides matching TRBD1. V was clipped by 5 bases and J by 4 bases; unmatched bases: 10. This CDR3 has 15 amino acids. Germline V gene sequence: CDR1 DFQATT, CDR2 SNEGSKA (reference sequence). CDR3 residues: CSASRTGVLADTQYF. CDR3 DNA: TGCAGTGCTTCCCGGACAGGGGTCCTCGCAGATACGCAGTATTTT.

This clonotype was seen repeatedly, ten times or more. The chain carries TRBV3-1 and TRBJ1-1; D is ambiguous. The CDR3 has 13 amino acids. Germline CDR1 and CDR2: LGHDT and YNNKEL (reference sequence). The V end was cut by 0 bases, the J end by 13 bases, with 15 bases between. The CDR3 DNA follows: TGTGCCAGCAGCCAAGATCCTCCGTACCGGTATTTCTTT. This sequence encodes CASSQDPPYRYFF.

Concerning this clonotype: This could be a read error, since a much larger clone is one nucleotide away. V is TRBV20-1 and J is TRBJ2-3; 7 positions match TRBD1. The CDR3 spans 16 residues. Germline CDR1 is DFQATT and CDR2 is SNEGSKA (reference sequence). CDR3 loop: CCAPSRQGWGTDTQYF. CDR3 nucleotides: TGCTGTGCTCCCTCGAGACAGGGCTGGGGCACAGATACGCAGTATTTT.

Many counts were recorded for this clonotype. The CDR3: CASRGLAGSSYNEQFF. As DNA, the CDR3 is TGTGCCAGCAGAGGACTAGCGGGATCCTCCTACAATGAGCAGTTCTTC. The genes are TRBV6-1 and TRBJ2-1, with 12 bases aligning to TRBD2. This CDR3 has 16 amino acids. Germline lookup yields CDR1 MNHNS and CDR2 SASEGT. Trimming cost V 6 bases and J 0 bases; bases outside gene matches: 3.

Only a few counts were recorded for this clonotype. The rearrangement uses TRBV12-3 or TRBV12-4 and TRBJ1-1; D is ambiguous. This CDR3 region has 12 residues. Trimming took off 5 bases at V and 7 bases at J, with 11 bases between the two ends. The chain's CDR3 is CASSPNGIEAFF. In DNA, the CDR3 is TGTGCCAGCAGTCCTAACGGGATTGAAGCTTTCTTT.

Concerning this clonotype: With a much larger clone just one base away, this may be a read error. This CDR3 is CASSPEIGWNTGELFF. The CDR3 nucleotides are TGTGCCAGCAGCCCAGAGATTGGGTGGAACACCGGGGAGCTGTTTTTT. V usage is TRBV12-3 or TRBV12-4 and J usage is TRBJ2-2; D call uncertain. The V end lost 6 bases, the J end lost 1 base, and 15 bases lay between the germline ends. This CDR3 has 16 amino acids.

This clonotype was counted many times. The rearrangement joins TRBV5-1 to TRBJ2-1; D unclear. Germline V gene lookup returns CDR1 SGHRS and CDR2 YFSETQ. V was cut by 7 bases and J by 6 bases, with 8 bases left in between. The CDR3 consists of 11 residues. The CDR3 is CASGFFNEQFF. CDR3 nucleotides: TGCGCCAGCGGATTTTTCAATGAGCAGTTCTTC.

This clonotype was observed a few times. The CDR3 spells CSARGTEPYEQYV. The CDR3 DNA reads as TGCAGTGCTAGAGGGACAGAACCCTACGAGCAGTACGTC. This sequence joins TRBV20-1 and TRBJ2-7; perhaps TRBD1 as D (6 bases). The CDR3 is 13 amino acids. V gave up 1 base and J gave up 2 bases, with 9 bases separating them. Germline V CDR1 and CDR2: DFQATT, SNEGSKA (reference sequence).

The chain recombines TRBV24-1 with TRBJ2-5; D is ambiguous. Per the germline V gene, CDR1 is KGHDR and CDR2 is SFDVKD. The ends were cut back, 0 bases at V and 2 bases at J, with 12 bases in the middle. The CDR3 contains 16 residues. CDR3 DNA: TGTGCCACCAGTGATTTGGGCGGCCAGAGACAAGAGACCCAGTACTTC. This sequence encodes CATSDLGGQRQETQYF.

This chain uses TRBV14 with TRBJ2-5, with D perhaps being TRBD1 or TRBD2 (5 bases each). Germline CDR1 reads SGHDN; CDR2 reads FVKESK. Trimming removed 7 bases from V and 1 base from J, with 10 bases in between. The CDR3 totals 13 residues. Here the CDR3 reads CASNRGIQETQYF. The CDR3 region has the DNA TGTGCCAGCAATCGGGGCATCCAAGAGACCCAGTACTTC.

This clonotype showed up many times. The rearrangement links TRBV12-3 or TRBV12-4 to TRBJ1-3, with TRBD1 as a possible D gene (5 bases). This CDR3 comprises 14 residues. The V end was cut by 3 bases, the J end by 6 bases, with 12 bases between. The CDR3 spells CASSLGGSENTIYF. The CDR3 coding sequence is TGTGCCAGCAGTTTGGGGGGGAGTGAAAACACCATATATTTT.

This clonotype came up a few times. J is TRBJ2-3 and V is TRBV7-3; 14 bases fit TRBD2. The germline gives CDR1 SGHTA, CDR2 FQGTGA. This CDR3 has 17 amino acids. The V gene end was trimmed by 5 bases and the J gene end by 2 bases; junction bases not matched to a gene: 6. The CDR3 nucleotides read TGTGCCAGCAGCCTGTCGGGACTAGCGGGGGCCACAGATACGCAGTATTTT. Translation: CASSLSGLAGATDTQYF.